These 31 T cell receptor beta chains share one sample of origin, sequenced in a study of monozygotic twins with cystic fibrosis. TCRdb's copy holds only in-frame clones and misses some; the assay was immunoSEQ multiplex PCR. The sample holds 15,000 or so clones, approximately 92% seen once. Sequencing was carried out using blood. All receptors come from a boy aged 5-17 years with cystic fibrosis.

The V and J genes are TRBV7-8 and TRBJ2-1, with 12 bases lining up with TRBD2. In germline, CDR1 is SGHVS, CDR2 FQNEAQ. J gave up 5 bases and V 3 bases, and 5 bases lay outside the gene matches. CDR3 length: 16 residues. The CDR3 loop reads CASSFLAGGRNNEQFF. CDR3 DNA sequence: TGTGCCAGCAGCTTTCTAGCGGGAGGGAGAAACAATGAGCAGTTCTTC.

The rearrangement links TRBV28 to TRBJ2-7, with D hard to call. Germline-derived CDR1 and CDR2 are MDHEN and SYDVKM. Trimming pared 3 bases from V and 7 bases from J, leaving 19 bases between. There are 15 residues in the CDR3. The CDR3 DNA sequence: TGTGCCAGCAGTTTCCCTCCGCCCTCCCGAAGTGAGCAGTACTTC. As protein: CASSFPPPSRSEQYF.

This chain connects TRBV6-1 to TRBJ1-5, with D possibly TRBD1 on 5 matching bases. This CDR3 comprises 16 residues. Trimming took off 4 bases at V and 0 bases at J, with 13 bases between the two ends. The germline CDR1 and CDR2 sequences are MNHNS and SASEGT. The CDR3 coding sequence is TGTGCCAGCAGTGCGGTCTGGGGGTATAGCAATCAGCCCCAGCATTTT. Protein sequence: CASSAVWGYSNQPQHF.

This sequence joins TRBV6-1 and TRBJ2-7; possible D gene TRBD2, 6 bases. CDR1 MNHNS and CDR2 SASEGT come from the germline V gene. The CDR3 runs to 13 residues. V was trimmed by 7 bases and J by 3 bases, leaving 13 bases between them. Here the CDR3 reads CASIRRGVYEQYF. Written as DNA, the CDR3 is TGTGCCAGCATCCGCCGCGGGGTCTACGAGCAGTACTTC.

This clone is a singleton in its sample. J is TRBJ1-2 and V is TRBV5-1, with 9 positions matching TRBD1. CDR1 SGHRS and CDR2 YFSETQ come from the germline V gene. The CDR3 consists of 13 residues. J was trimmed by 6 bases and V by 3 bases; bases with no gene match: 3. CDR3 DNA sequence: TGCGCCAGCAGCTGGACAGGGGTGGATGGCTACACCTTC. It encodes CASSWTGVDGYTF.

V and J are TRBV5-1 and TRBJ1-3, with TRBD1 identical over 7 bases. V was pared by 6 bases and J by 3 bases, with 9 bases of the junction left unmatched. In germline, CDR1 is SGHRS, CDR2 YFSETQ. This CDR3 has 15 amino acids. CDR3 amino acids: CASTREGAVGNTIYF. The CDR3 DNA is TGCGCCAGCACTAGAGAGGGGGCGGTTGGAAACACCATATATTTT.

This clone was observed once. The chain uses TRBV27 and TRBJ2-3; TRBD2 agrees at 7 bases. V lost 0 bases and J lost 2; bases outside the gene matches: 11. Looked up from germline, CDR1 is MNHEY and CDR2 is SMNVEV (reference sequence). This CDR3 spans 18 amino acids. CDR3 region: CASSLSPWSGTYTDTQYF. For the CDR3, the DNA is TGTGCCAGCAGTTTATCCCCGTGGAGCGGGACTTACACAGATACGCAGTATTTT.

The J gene is TRBJ2-2, the V gene TRBV5-6; D unclear. The germline V and J ends were trimmed by 0 bases and 4 bases, with 13 bases remaining between them. The CDR3 runs to 16 residues. Germline V gene data show CDR1 as SGHDT and CDR2 as YYEEEE. The CDR3 spells CASSLGGGAITGELFF. CDR3 coding DNA: TGTGCCAGCAGCTTGGGTGGCGGCGCAATCACCGGGGAGCTGTTTTTT.

CDR3 DNA: TGTGCCAGCAGCTTAGTCGTCCGGGGCGTCTCTGGGGCCAACGTCCTGACTTTC. Translated: CASSLVVRGVSGANVLTF. The J gene is TRBJ2-6, the V gene TRBV7-3; D is possibly TRBD1 or TRBD2 (5 bases each). Trimming shortened V by 2 bases and J by 0 bases, and 14 bases separated the two germline ends. The germline V gene has CDR1 SGHTA and CDR2 FQGTGA. This CDR3 is 18 amino acids long.

This clone has only one observation. The chain couples TRBV11-1 to TRBJ2-6; the D gene could be TRBD1 or TRBD2 (5 bases each). This CDR3 is 17 amino acids long. The germline V and J ends were trimmed by 2 bases and 0 bases, with 11 bases remaining between them. Looked up from germline, CDR1 is SGHAT and CDR2 is FQDESV (reference sequence). CDR3 sequence reads: CASSLSSGSSGANVLTF. The CDR3 DNA sequence: TGTGCCAGCAGCTTATCCTCAGGGAGCTCTGGGGCCAACGTCCTGACTTTC.

This chain uses TRBV29-1 with TRBJ1-2; D may be TRBD1 (5 bases). CDR3 length: 14 amino acids. V lost 4 bases, J lost 6 bases, and 18 bases lay in between. Germline assignment: CDR1 SQVTM and CDR2 ANQGSEA. The CDR3 sequence is CSVATAYRGNGYTF. The CDR3 DNA is TGCAGCGTTGCCACCGCCTATAGGGGAAATGGCTACACCTTC.

This clone was recorded once. The V and J genes are TRBV28 and TRBJ2-6; D remains unclear. CDR1 and CDR2 (germline): MDHEN, SYDVKM. The length of the CDR3 is 14 residues. Trimming left V 6 bases short and J 3 bases short, with 9 bases between. The CDR3 DNA is TGTGCCAGCAGGGTTGCAGGTGGGGCCAACGTCCTGACTTTC. Translating gives CASRVAGGANVLTF.

This clone was recorded only once. The CDR3 reads CASSLGDSYEQYF. The CDR3 region has the DNA TGTGCCAGCAGCTTAGGCGACTCCTACGAGCAGTACTTC. The chain joins TRBV7-6 to TRBJ2-7; D is unclear. The germline CDR1 and CDR2 sequences are SGHVS and FNYEAQ. Trimming removed 1 base from V and 0 bases from J, with 4 bases in between. The CDR3 runs 13 residues.

The chain carries TRBV30 and TRBJ2-7; perhaps TRBD1 as D (6 bases). Germline V gene sequence: CDR1 GTSNPN, CDR2 SVGIG (reference sequence). This CDR3 has 14 amino acids. V was clipped by 1 base and J by 6 bases, with 16 bases between them. The CDR3: CAWSEWQGLVEQYF. CDR3 DNA: TGTGCCTGGAGTGAATGGCAGGGGTTAGTCGAGCAGTACTTC.

This chain uses TRBV10-1 with TRBJ2-3; D may be TRBD1 (5 bases). This CDR3 contains 16 residues. The germline V gene has CDR1 WNHNN and CDR2 SYGVQD (reference sequence). Trimming shortened V by 4 bases and J by 0 bases, and 14 bases separated the two germline ends. The CDR3 DNA sequence: TGCGCCAGCAGTGCAGGGCGAACGACTAGCACAGATACGCAGTATTTT. Translating it yields CASSAGRTTSTDTQYF.

V usage is TRBV30 and J usage is TRBJ1-2; D unclear. Deletions cut 8 bases from V and 9 bases from J, with 19 bases between. The CDR3 is 12 amino acids. CDR1 GTSNPN and CDR2 SVGIG come from the germline V gene (reference sequence). As DNA, the CDR3 is TGTGCCAGTGAAGGGCCTCTCGATAGCTACACCTTC. As protein: CASEGPLDSYTF.

This clone was detected only once. V usage is TRBV4-1 and J usage is TRBJ2-3; TRBD2 is a possible D gene (6 bases). Between the trimmed V and J ends, which lost 3 bases and 0 bases, there was a span of 13 bases. Germline lookup yields CDR1 MGHRA and CDR2 YSYEKL. This CDR3 has 16 amino acids. The CDR3 DNA reads as TGCGCCAGCAGCCAGCTCGGGAGAACTAGCACAGATACGCAGTATTTT. Amino acid sequence: CASSQLGRTSTDTQYF.

The gene calls are TRBV27 and TRBJ1-2; D perhaps matches TRBD1 (6 bases). Trimming removed 0 bases at V and 4 bases at J, with 12 bases between. Germline V lookup: CDR1 MNHEY, CDR2 SMNVEV (reference sequence). CDR3 size: 15 residues. Here the CDR3 DNA reads TGTGCCAGCAGTTTATCTCCAGGGGTGGTCTATGGCTACACCTTC. Amino acid sequence: CASSLSPGVVYGYTF.

This clone was seen only once. J is TRBJ2-5 and V is TRBV11-2; D gene unclear. Germline V CDR1 and CDR2: SGHAT, FQNNGV. The V and J ends lost 6 bases and 5 bases respectively, with 10 bases between them. The CDR3 consists of 12 residues. In nucleotides, the CDR3 is TGTGCCAGCAGTTCCTCGAGGGAGACCCAGTACTTC. Translated, it gives CASSSSRETQYF.

This clone was found once. This chain connects TRBV25-1 to TRBJ2-1, with D possibly being TRBD2 (6 bases). The V and J ends lost 1 base and 6 bases respectively, with 16 bases between them. This CDR3 contains 16 residues. Germline CDR1 reads MGHDK; CDR2 reads SYGVNS. Here the CDR3 reads CASSELTGTHTNEQFF. The CDR3 nucleotides read TGTGCCAGCAGTGAATTGACCGGGACTCATACCAATGAGCAGTTCTTC.

This chain joins TRBV6-1 and TRBJ2-3; TRBD2 might be the D (5 bases). V was shortened by 6 bases and J by 2 bases, with 15 bases between the two germline ends. Germline lookup yields CDR1 MNHNS and CDR2 SASEGT. The CDR3 loop spans 15 amino acids. The CDR3 region has the DNA TGTGCCAGCAGGGAAATCGACTACCTCACAGATACGCAGTATTTT. It translates to CASREIDYLTDTQYF.

The V call is TRBV5-4, the J call TRBJ2-2, with a weak D call TRBD2 (6 bases). Trimming shortened V by 3 bases and J by 1 base, and 7 bases separated the two germline ends. Per germline, CDR1 SGHNT and CDR2 YYREEE (reference sequence). The CDR3 contains 14 residues. The CDR3 region is CASSWGENTGELFF. As DNA, the CDR3 is TGTGCCAGCAGCTGGGGGGAGAACACCGGGGAGCTGTTTTTT.

The chain couples TRBV6-5 to TRBJ2-1; 7 nucleotides match TRBD2. The CDR3 contains 15 residues. The ends lost 6 bases at V and 6 bases at J; junction bases unmatched: 11. CDR1 and CDR2 (germline): MNHEY, SVGAGI. CDR3 in DNA: TGTGCCAGCAGCTCCTCTGGGGGGGGATTCAATGAGCAGTTCTTC. Translation gives CASSSSGGGFNEQFF.

The chain links TRBV27 to TRBJ1-2, with D possibly matching TRBD1 (5 bases). V gave up 6 bases and J gave up 0 bases, with 11 bases separating them. The CDR3 spans 14 residues. The germline gives CDR1 MNHEY, CDR2 SMNVEV (reference sequence). CDR3 nucleotides: TGTGCCAGCAGACCGGACACTTCTAACTATGGCTACACCTTC. This sequence encodes CASRPDTSNYGYTF.

The chain recombines TRBV6-1 with TRBJ2-7, with 11 bases aligning to TRBD1. Per germline, CDR1 MNHNS and CDR2 SASEGT. V was pared by 4 bases and J by 7 bases, with 6 bases of the junction left unmatched. The CDR3 loop spans 14 amino acids. This CDR3 is CASSVWGTGGEQYF. The CDR3 region has the DNA TGTGCCAGCAGTGTCTGGGGGACAGGGGGGGAGCAGTACTTC.

The chain has TRBV10-3 and TRBJ1-1; weak D call: TRBD1 (5 bases). The germline V gene encodes CDR1 ENHRY and CDR2 SYGVKD. V lost 7 bases to trimming and J lost 1 base, with 19 bases between them. The CDR3 sequence is 16 residues long. The DNA of the CDR3 is TGTGCCATCACCGGAGGCGACGGGAGGGGGAACACTGAAGCTTTCTTT. It specifies CAITGGDGRGNTEAFF.

The rearrangement joins TRBV11-2 to TRBJ1-2, with D tentatively TRBD1 (6 bases). The germline V gene has CDR1 SGHAT and CDR2 FQNNGV. The CDR3 runs 14 residues. Deletions cut 3 bases from V and 4 bases from J, with 12 bases between. CDR3 in amino acids: CASSFAGEPYGYTF. The DNA for the CDR3 is TGTGCCAGCAGCTTCGCAGGGGAGCCCTATGGCTACACCTTC. Full variable domain (rest looked up from reference TRBV11-2 and TRBJ1-2): EAGVAQSPRYKIIEKRQSVAFWCNPISGHATLYWYQQILGQGPKLLIQFQNNGVVDDSQLPKDRFSAERLKGVDSTLKIQPAKLEDSAVYLCASSFAGEPYGYTFGSGTRLTVV.

The CDR3 spells CASSPKLAGTQETQYF. Written as DNA, the CDR3 is TGTGCCAGCTCACCTAAACTAGCGGGGACCCAAGAGACCCAGTACTTC. The V call is TRBV18, the J call TRBJ2-5; 10 nucleotides line up with TRBD2. Germline trimming cut 3 bases from V and 1 base from J; bases unmatched to any gene: 5. This CDR3 spans 16 amino acids. Germline CDR1 and CDR2: KGHSH and LQKENI.

The V gene is TRBV11-2, the J gene TRBJ1-2; D not certain. CDR1 is SGHAT and CDR2 is FQNNGV in the germline V gene. Trimming cost V 5 bases and J 5 bases, with 9 bases left between them. This CDR3 region has 12 residues. Here the CDR3 DNA reads TGTGCCAGCAGCCCAGCAACATATGGCTACACCTTC. Residues: CASSPATYGYTF.

V and J are TRBV5-1 and TRBJ2-3; no clear D. The germline CDR1 and CDR2 sequences are SGHRS and YFSETQ. This CDR3 is built from 15 residues. Trimming pared 4 bases from V and 4 bases from J, leaving 16 bases between. The CDR3 DNA reads TGCGCCAGCAGCCTCGTAGTTTCCGACCCAGATACGCAGTATTTT. This gives the protein CASSLVVSDPDTQYF.

In nucleotides, the CDR3 is TGTGCCAGCAGCCCCTGGACTGAAGGTGGAAACACCATATATTTT. It translates to CASSPWTEGGNTIYF. This rearrangement joins TRBV11-2 to TRBJ1-3; D unresolved. V was clipped by 5 bases and J by 3 bases, with 14 bases between them. Germline-derived CDR1 and CDR2 are SGHAT and FQNNGV. This CDR3 has 15 amino acids.